The present T cell receptor beta chain was sequenced within a study of low-dose radiotherapy and immunotherapy resistance in tumors. Whole-study context: Cohort 2, a group dosed every two weeks at 1 Gy per fraction, received 13 Gy in total over 26 weeks. The treatment that patients received was intravenous nivolumab 240 mg every two weeks plus ipilimumab 1 mg/kg every six weeks.

In its sample, this clonotype was seen a few times. The V end was cut by 1 base, the J end by 12 bases, with 10 bases between. The CDR3 has 12 amino acids. Germline V gene data show CDR1 as SNHLY and CDR2 as FYNNEI. Described time point: before trial treatment. The treatment that donors received included nivolumab, ipilimumab, aspirin, low-dose cyclophosphamide and low-dose radiotherapy. Covering alpha and beta chains, TRAV- and TRBV-specific primers were used for the first-strand cDNA. With a V-primer adapter and a constant-region primer, TCRs were amplified for about 19 PCR cycles. Using its own MiXCR run on the reads, TCRdb lists one record per CDR3 protein. The table has some 60,000 distinct CDR3 sequences, approximately 26% seen once.

The sequencing here drew on PBMCs, taken before treatment. V gene TRBV2 combines with J gene TRBJ2-1; D gene ambiguous. The TCR originated in a male donor with rectosigmoid adenocarcinoma. CDR3 nucleotide sequence: TGTGCCAGCAGTGAAGTTACACTGGCGCAGTTCTTC. Amino acid sequence: CASSEVTLAQFF.